This T cell receptor (beta chain) was recorded in a study of radiotherapy plus CTLA-4 blockade in lung cancer. As for the study in general: Patients showed objective responses in around a sixth of cases and disease control in under 35%.

V shed 7 bases and J shed 1 base, with 16 bases lying between them. The CDR3 extends over 15 amino acids. Germline assignment: CDR1 KGHSH and CDR2 LQKENI. Overall study findings and caveats: Radiotherapy was combined with ipilimumab, and tumor-derived TCR clones then expanded in blood. Early clone dynamics of blood T cells, plus interferon-beta, reportedly predicted response best.

Only in-frame clones appear in the TCRdb table, and some are missing; sequencing was by immunoSEQ multiplex PCR. The table includes about 45,000 clones, 60% to 80% detected once. This clone has only one observation. Its antigen remains unknown. The genes are TRBV18 and TRBJ1-1; D remains ambiguous. This material consisted of peripheral blood, taken from a patient treated with radiotherapy plus ipilimumab. The receptor was derived from a human donor with non-small cell lung cancer who had stable disease on radiotherapy plus ipilimumab. The CDR3 sequence is CASYSTGFPNTEAFF. The CDR3 nucleotides read TGTGCCAGCTACTCAACCGGGTTCCCGAACACTGAAGCTTTCTTT.